This TCR beta chain was obtained from a study of OX40 agonist ivuxolimab in advanced cancers. Between the trimmed V and J ends, which lost 6 bases and 0 bases, there was a span of 14 bases. CDR1 and CDR2 (germline): MNHEY, SVGAGI. The CDR3 totals 15 residues. Libraries were prepared by immunoSEQ multiplex PCR; TCRdb keeps only in-frame clonotypes and omits some of them. The sample carries about 58,000 clones, over 75% recorded once. The rearrangement uses TRBV6-5 and TRBJ1-2, with D unresolved. This sequence was found in an adult with an advanced solid tumor such as melanoma, head and neck, liver or kidney cancer. The material was CD4+ or CD8+ T cells sorted from blood, obtained in a trial of the OX40 agonist ivuxolimab. CDR3 region: CASRKTERSNYGYTF. DNA for the CDR3: TGTGCCAGCAGAAAAACAGAGCGATCTAACTATGGCTACACCTTC.